Listed below are T cell receptor beta chains from one sample, sequenced in a study of vaccination effects on CD4 cells after COVID-19. These receptors have no known antigen. Measured with immunoSEQ multiplex PCR; TCRdb has only the in-frame clones, and not every one. The sample has under 40,000 clones, roughly 70% seen once. The source was CD4+ T cells from PBMCs cultured without peptide, collected before COVID-19 vaccination. The receptors were sampled from a human donor who received a COVID-19 vaccine. The CDR3 runs from the conserved cysteine through the conserved F or W. The order of the fields is V gene, J gene, D gene, clone size, CDR3 DNA, CDR3 protein. The D gene is left open where the match is weak. Clone size appears in some rows only: once, few, many, or a class for an expanded clone.

v_call: TRBV12-3/TRBV12-4
j_call: TRBJ1-2
d_call: -
clone_size: -
cdr3_nt: TGTGCCAGCAGCCAATTGAAGGGAGCTGGCTACACCTTC
cdr3_aa: CASSQLKGAGYTF

v_call: TRBV5-1
j_call: TRBJ1-1
d_call: -
clone_size: -
cdr3_nt: TGCGCCAGCAGCTTGTGGGGCATGGGGACGGGGGCTTTCTTT
cdr3_aa: CASSLWGMGTGAFF

v_call: TRBV20-1
j_call: TRBJ1-1
d_call: -
clone_size: -
cdr3_nt: TGCAGTGCTAGTCCGACAAGTCGGACTGAAGCTTTCTTT
cdr3_aa: CSASPTSRTEAFF

v_call: TRBV19
j_call: TRBJ2-3
d_call: -
clone_size: few
cdr3_nt: TGTGCCAGTAGTACTACCTACAGGGTATCCACAGATACGCAGTATTTT
cdr3_aa: CASSTTYRVSTDTQYF

v_call: TRBV7-2
j_call: TRBJ2-7
d_call: TRBD1
clone_size: -
cdr3_nt: TGTGCCAGCAGCCCACAGACAGGGGGACCCTACGAGCAGTACTTC
cdr3_aa: CASSPQTGGPYEQYF

v_call: TRBV5-6
j_call: TRBJ2-1
d_call: TRBD1
clone_size: few
cdr3_nt: TGTGCCAGCAGCTTGTACCGGGACAGGGGTCGATCCTACAATGAGCAGTTCTTC
cdr3_aa: CASSLYRDRGRSYNEQFF

v_call: TRBV3-1/TRBV3-2
j_call: TRBJ2-7
d_call: -
clone_size: -
cdr3_nt: TGTGCCAGCAGCCAAGGGACGGGAGCGATCTCCTACGAGCAGTACTTC
cdr3_aa: CASSQGTGAISYEQYF

v_call: TRBV24-1
j_call: TRBJ1-5
d_call: TRBD1
clone_size: -
cdr3_nt: TGTGCCACTACTGACAGGGGGCAATGGAGCAATCAGCCCCAGCATTTT
cdr3_aa: CATTDRGQWSNQPQHF

v_call: TRBV5-6
j_call: TRBJ2-1
d_call: -
clone_size: -
cdr3_nt: TGTGCCAGCAGCTTACGACGTTCCCACCTTAGCTCCTACAATGAGCAGTTCTTC
cdr3_aa: CASSLRRSHLSSYNEQFF

v_call: TRBV6-6
j_call: TRBJ1-2
d_call: TRBD1
clone_size: -
cdr3_nt: TGTGCCAGCACCACTAGCCGGGACAGCTATGGCTACACCTTC
cdr3_aa: CASTTSRDSYGYTF

v_call: TRBV6-5
j_call: TRBJ1-5
d_call: -
clone_size: few
cdr3_nt: TGTGCCAGCAGTTACGGGGTCCCTAGCAATCAGCCCCAGCATTTT
cdr3_aa: CASSYGVPSNQPQHF

v_call: TRBV5-1
j_call: TRBJ2-3
d_call: -
clone_size: -
cdr3_nt: TGCGCCAGCAGGGATCCGGCAGATACGCAGTATTTT
cdr3_aa: CASRDPADTQYF

v_call: TRBV5-4
j_call: TRBJ2-3
d_call: TRBD2
clone_size: -
cdr3_nt: TGTGCCAGCAGGACTAGCGGGAGTGAAGATACGCAGTATTTT
cdr3_aa: CASRTSGSEDTQYF

v_call: TRBV6-5
j_call: TRBJ2-7
d_call: TRBD1
clone_size: once
cdr3_nt: TGTGCCAGCAGTCGAACCAACGACAGGGACTACGAGCAGTACTTC
cdr3_aa: CASSRTNDRDYEQYF

v_call: TRBV5-5
j_call: TRBJ1-2
d_call: -
clone_size: -
cdr3_nt: TGTGCCAGCAGCTTGGAAGGCTATGGCTACACCTTC
cdr3_aa: CASSLEGYGYTF

v_call: TRBV21-1
j_call: TRBJ2-2
d_call: -
clone_size: -
cdr3_nt: TGTGCCAGCAGCAAAGCGCTGGGGACTAGCGGGAGGGTCGACACCGGGGAGCTGTTTTTT
cdr3_aa: CASSKALGTSGRVDTGELFF

v_call: TRBV7-6
j_call: TRBJ2-5
d_call: TRBD1
clone_size: -
cdr3_nt: TGTGCCAGCAGCCAAACCGGGACAGGGGATATAACCCAGTACTTC
cdr3_aa: CASSQTGTGDITQYF